This entry is about one T cell receptor (beta chain). V lost 5 bases and J lost 3, with 17 bases in between. This CDR3 contains 15 residues. Germline CDR1 is LNHDA and CDR2 is SQIVND (reference sequence). Using unique molecular identifiers, the investigators prepared the TCRbeta library. TCRdb called the PCR reads again in MiXCR, with one record for every CDR3 protein. The sample shows approximately 510,000 distinct CDR3 sequences, roughly 18% of them seen only once. The sample comes from a study of T-cell reconstitution after alpha-beta-depleted transplantation in children. This TCR was recovered from a human donor who donated a stem cell graft to a child with acute lymphoblastic leukemia. The sequencing here drew on PBMCs from the stem cell graft donor, taken from the stem cell graft. The chain couples TRBV19 to TRBJ2-7; D unresolved. The CDR3 nucleotides read TGTGCCAGTAGTGTCAAGGTCCCCAGCCTCTACGAGCAGTACTTC. Translation: CASSVKVPSLYEQYF.